This TCR beta chain was captured in a study of low-dose radiotherapy and immunotherapy resistance in tumors. Time point here: after trial treatment. Treatment of the sample: LDRT plus nivolumab, ipilimumab, low-dose cyclophosphamide and aspirin (RACIN trial). TRAV- and TRBV-specific primers were used for first-strand cDNA, which covered alpha and beta chains. Using a constant-region primer together with a V-primer adapter, TCRs were subjected to roughly 20 PCR cycles of amplification. Each CDR3 protein gets one entry after TCRdb re-called the reads with MiXCR. This sample has around 80,000 distinct CDR3 sequences; less than 20% occur once, and the top ten carry 1.4% to 1.5%. The germline V and J ends were trimmed by 4 bases and 8 bases, with 19 bases remaining between them. Germline V CDR1 and CDR2: SGHRS, YFSETQ. The CDR3 is 15 residues long. This clonotype has at least ten counts.

V gene TRBV5-1 combines with J gene TRBJ2-1; D unresolved. The clonotype was recovered from a male donor with prostate cancer. This material consisted of PBMCs, taken after low-dose radiotherapy plus immunotherapy. The CDR3 region has the DNA TGCGCCAGCAGCGTATTAACCGGGCCACAAGATGAGCAGTTCTTC. Amino acids: CASSVLTGPQDEQFF.